A single TCR beta chain is shown here with its context. Relative to the germline gene, one junction end is altered; a read error may explain this. This sample was taken from a study of blood T cell repertoires in COVID-19. Study in general: Italy, Spain and the United States were the sources of the convalescent and acute COVID-19 samples.

Germline CDR1 SSHAT, CDR2 FNYEAQ (reference sequence). This CDR3 region has 13 residues. The protocol was immunoSEQ multiplex PCR, while the TCRdb copy is restricted to in-frame clones and leaves out a portion. The sample lists nearly 200,000 clones; around four fifths were seen once. The sample was peripheral blood. The chain employs TRBV7-7 and TRBJ1-1; 7 nucleotides agree with TRBD1. This sequence was found in a human donor in a cohort sampled during active COVID-19. The CDR3 coding sequence is TGTGCCAGCAGCTCCGGACTCCGGGACAGCATGACCTTT. This gives the protein CASSSGLRDSMTF.